The entry below gives a single T cell receptor beta chain sequence along with its context. This sample is drawn from a study of blood T cell repertoires in COVID-19. Study details: PBMCs, B-cell-depleted T cells, or T cells provided the cDNA or gDNA that made up the material.

Germline V CDR1 and CDR2: MNHEY, SVGAGI. V lost 7 bases, J lost 6 bases, and 9 bases stayed unmatched. The CDR3 contains 14 residues. Authors' data handling: Amplifying reference gene primers gave estimates of nucleated cell counts. The assay was immunoSEQ multiplex PCR, and TCRdb's table has in-frame clones only and misses some. That table gives V, J and clone size, and the DNA gave D and trimming. The data contain 380,000 or so clones, approximately 88% of them singletons. Sequencing was carried out using peripheral blood. This clonotype was sampled from a man between 40 and 49 years old with acute or convalescent COVID-19. The chain uses TRBV6-5 and TRBJ1-2; TRBD1 matches at 9 bases. The CDR3 loop reads CASTSRQGVHGYTF. For the CDR3, the DNA is TGTGCCAGCACCTCCCGACAGGGGGTACATGGCTACACCTTC.